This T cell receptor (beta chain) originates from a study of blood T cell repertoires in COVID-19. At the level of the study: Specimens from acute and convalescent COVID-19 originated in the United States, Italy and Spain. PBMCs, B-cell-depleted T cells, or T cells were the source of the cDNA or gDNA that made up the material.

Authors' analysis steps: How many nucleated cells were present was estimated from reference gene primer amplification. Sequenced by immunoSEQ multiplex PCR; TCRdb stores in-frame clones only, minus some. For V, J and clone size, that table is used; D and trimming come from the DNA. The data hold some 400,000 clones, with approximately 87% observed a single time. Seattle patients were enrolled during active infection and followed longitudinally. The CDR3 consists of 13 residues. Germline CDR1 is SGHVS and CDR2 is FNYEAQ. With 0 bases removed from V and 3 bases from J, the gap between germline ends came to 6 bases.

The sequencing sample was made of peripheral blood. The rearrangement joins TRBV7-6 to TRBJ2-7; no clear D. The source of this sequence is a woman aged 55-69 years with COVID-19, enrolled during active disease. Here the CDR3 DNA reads TGTGCCAGCAGCTTAGCGGCGGTCTACGAGCAGTACTTC. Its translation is CASSLAAVYEQYF.